What follows are 30 T cell receptor beta chains derived from one specimen sequenced in a study of cytomegalovirus exposure and HLA in healthy donors. The PCR used 60 Vbeta and 13 Jbeta primers. Sequencing was performed with immunoSEQ multiplex PCR; in TCRdb, only in-frame clones are kept and a portion is missing. The repertoire has about 140,000 clones, approximately 78% of them found once; the top ten carry 2.4%. Specimen: PBMCs. The receptors were gathered from a woman between 18 and 29 years old in good health and CMV-seropositive.

The chain has TRBV19 and TRBJ2-5; D is unresolved. The J call is doubtful: the DNA matches TRBJ2-7 better. The CDR3 sequence is 12 residues long. Per the germline V gene, CDR1 is LNHDA and CDR2 is SQIVND (reference sequence). CDR3: CASPWSVNEQYF. The CDR3 region has the DNA TGTGCCAGTCCCTGGAGCGTCAACGAGCAGTACTTC.

In nucleotides, the CDR3 is TGTGCCAGCAGCTCAGACGGGACAGGGGGTCCCCTCTCCTACGAGCAGTACTTC. It translates to CASSSDGTGGPLSYEQYF. This sequence joins TRBV7-9 and TRBJ2-7; TRBD1 matches at 11 bases. Germline trimming cut 4 bases from V and 0 bases from J; bases unmatched to any gene: 11. Germline V gene data show CDR1 as SEHNR and CDR2 as FQNEAQ (reference sequence). This CDR3 has 18 amino acids.

The chain recombines TRBV11-2 with TRBJ2-7; D is possibly TRBD1 (5 bases). Germline V gives CDR1 SGHAT, CDR2 FQNNGV. V shed 2 bases and J shed 6 bases, with 20 bases lying between them. The CDR3 runs to 16 residues. CDR3 region: CASSLSRQGISGEQYF. In DNA form, the CDR3 reads TGTGCCAGCAGCTTAAGTCGCCAGGGAATTTCTGGCGAGCAGTACTTC.

V is TRBV9 and J is TRBJ1-6; D is possibly TRBD1 (5 bases). Trimming stripped 0 bases from V and 7 bases from J, with 11 bases between. The CDR3 is 15 residues long. Per the germline V gene, CDR1 is SGDLS and CDR2 is YYNGEE. CDR3 DNA sequence: TGTGCCAGCAGCGTAGCCTCAGGGATGAATTCACCCCTCCACTTT. It encodes CASSVASGMNSPLHF.

The chain uses TRBV7-2 and TRBJ1-6; 8 positions match TRBD1. The CDR3 has 16 amino acids. With V trimmed by 5 bases and J by 5 bases, 8 bases remained unmatched. Per the germline V gene, CDR1 is SGHTA and CDR2 is FQGNSA. Written as DNA, the CDR3 is TGTGCCAGCAGCAAGCGACAGGGGTGGGATAATTCACCCCTCCACTTT. Amino acids: CASSKRQGWDNSPLHF.

The chain employs TRBV7-9 and TRBJ2-4; 9 nucleotides match TRBD2. The CDR3 is 12 residues long. The germline V gene has CDR1 SEHNR and CDR2 FQNEAQ (reference sequence). Losses at the gene ends were 11 bases for V and 7 bases for J; bases not matched to a gene: 6. The CDR3 sequence is CASSGGPNIQYF. The CDR3 DNA reads TGTGCCTCCAGCGGGGGGCCTAACATTCAGTACTTC.

This clone was counted between two and nine times. This chain links TRBV7-8 with TRBJ2-5, with 9 nucleotides matching TRBD1. V dropped 5 bases and J dropped 6; count of bases not matched to a gene: 7. Germline CDR1 reads SGHVS; CDR2 reads FQNEAQ. The CDR3 contains 14 residues. The CDR3 spells CASSGGTGPKTQYF. The DNA of the CDR3 is TGTGCCAGCAGCGGGGGGACAGGGCCCAAGACCCAGTACTTC.

This clone was seen only once. The chain joins TRBV2 to TRBJ2-5, with 10 bases identical to TRBD1. After removal of 6 bases from V and 5 bases from J, the junction contained 6 bases not matched to a gene. This CDR3 region has 14 residues. Germline-derived CDR1 and CDR2 are SNHLY and FYNNEI. The CDR3 reads CASRDRGRGETQYF. DNA for the CDR3: TGTGCCAGCAGAGACAGGGGGCGCGGGGAGACCCAGTACTTC.

The rearrangement uses TRBV28 and TRBJ1-1, with TRBD1 as a possible D gene (5 bases). V shed 2 bases and J shed 0 bases, with 10 bases lying between them. CDR1 is MDHEN, CDR2 SYDVKM, per germline. CDR3 length: 15 residues. The CDR3 DNA reads as TGTGCCAGCAGTTTAAGGGGTCGGCTGAACACTGAAGCTTTCTTT. Protein: CASSLRGRLNTEAFF.

The chain uses TRBV7-2 and TRBJ2-2; 7 nucleotides line up with TRBD1. The CDR3 loop spans 15 amino acids. Germline trimming cut 5 bases from V and 0 bases from J; bases unmatched to any gene: 3. The germline V gene encodes CDR1 SGHTA and CDR2 FQGNSA. The CDR3 reads CASSPGTANTGELFF. Written as DNA, the CDR3 is TGTGCCAGCAGCCCCGGGACAGCGAACACCGGGGAGCTGTTTTTT. The variable domain in full, with the rest retrieved from reference TRBV7-2 and TRBJ2-2, is GAGVSQSPSNKVTEKGKDVELRCDPISGHTALYWYRQSLGQGLEFLIYFQGNSAPDKSGLPSDRFSAERTGGSVSTLTIQRTQQEDSAVYLCASSPGTANTGELFFGEGSRLTVL.

The chain joins TRBV2 to TRBJ1-2; 9 bases are shared with TRBD1. V was pared by 4 bases and J by 5 bases, with 8 bases of the junction left unmatched. This CDR3 is 15 amino acids long. The germline gives CDR1 SNHLY, CDR2 FYNNEI. CDR3: CASSVSTGGGYGYTF. In nucleotides, the CDR3 is TGTGCCAGCAGTGTTTCTACAGGGGGCGGATATGGCTACACCTTC.

V gene TRBV5-1 combines with J gene TRBJ2-1; D is perhaps TRBD1 (6 bases). Trimming took off 7 bases at V and 6 bases at J, with 20 bases between the two ends. Germline loops: CDR1 SGHRS, CDR2 YFSETQ. The CDR3 covers 15 residues. Here the CDR3 reads CASVALDSDPNEQFF. CDR3 nucleotides: TGCGCCAGCGTGGCGCTGGACAGCGACCCCAATGAGCAGTTCTTC.

This chain connects TRBV6-1 to TRBJ2-7; 9 positions match TRBD1. The CDR3 is 15 amino acids. The V gene end was trimmed by 3 bases and the J gene end by 2 bases; junction bases not matched to a gene: 5. The V gene's germline CDR1 is MNHNS and CDR2 SASEGT. The CDR3 loop reads CASSDPGQGTYEQYF. The CDR3 DNA reads TGTGCCAGCAGTGATCCGGGACAGGGCACCTACGAGCAGTACTTC.

The CDR3 nucleotides read TGTGCCAGCTCACCAAAATTGGGGCAGATCAATGAAAAACTGTTTTTT. It yields the protein CASSPKLGQINEKLFF. The chain couples TRBV18 to TRBJ1-4, with D possibly being TRBD1 (5 bases). The CDR3 length is 16 residues. Germline-derived CDR1 and CDR2 are KGHSH and LQKENI. Trimming took off 2 bases at V and 5 bases at J, with 15 bases between the two ends. The whole variable domain, remainder taken from reference TRBV18 and TRBJ1-4, is NAGVMQNPRHLVRRRGQEARLRCSPMKGHSHVYWYRQLPEEGLKFMVYLQKENIIDESGMPKERFSAEFPKEGPSILRIQQVVRGDSAAYFCASSPKLGQINEKLFFGSGTQLSVL.

Only a few counts were recorded for this clone. This chain joins TRBV9 and TRBJ2-7; no clear D. This CDR3 has 14 amino acids. Germline values: CDR1 SGDLS, CDR2 YYNGEE. Trimming took off 3 bases at V and 2 bases at J, with 12 bases between the two ends. The chain's CDR3 is CASSASGMTYEQYF. As DNA, the CDR3 is TGTGCCAGCAGCGCGAGTGGTATGACCTACGAGCAGTACTTC.

V usage is TRBV7-8 and J usage is TRBJ1-2; D gene uncertain. With 2 bases removed from V and 7 bases from J, the gap between germline ends came to 8 bases. CDR1 is SGHVS, CDR2 FQNEAQ, per germline. The CDR3 contains 12 residues. The CDR3 nucleotides read TGTGCCAGCAGCTTAACCGCAGGTGGCTACACCTTC. Translating gives CASSLTAGGYTF.

The V call is TRBV7-2, the J call TRBJ2-3; D unclear. Germline CDR1 reads SGHTA; CDR2 reads FQGNSA. The CDR3 runs to 14 residues. V was cut by 2 bases and J by 0 bases, with 6 bases left in between. DNA of the CDR3: TGTGCCAGCAGCTTAAAGCTTAGCACAGATACGCAGTATTTT. Translating it yields CASSLKLSTDTQYF.

V gene TRBV10-2 combines with J gene TRBJ2-1, with a possible D match to TRBD1 (5 bases). This CDR3 has 13 residues. Germline CDR1 is WSHSY and CDR2 is SAAADI. V was pared by 6 bases and J by 0 bases, with 6 bases between. CDR3 amino acids: CASRDSSYNEQFF. DNA of the CDR3: TGCGCCAGCAGAGACAGCTCCTACAATGAGCAGTTCTTC.

Note on this clone: Other DNA sequences within the sample encode an identical CDR3. The gene calls are TRBV28 and TRBJ2-7; D is possibly TRBD2 (6 bases). Trimming stripped 6 bases from V and 0 bases from J, with 15 bases between. In germline, CDR1 is MDHEN, CDR2 SYDVKM. There are 15 residues in the CDR3. This CDR3 is CASSLIAGSSYEQYF. The CDR3 nucleotides are TGTGCCAGCAGCCTAATCGCGGGGAGCTCCTACGAGCAGTACTTC.

The chain employs TRBV7-8 and TRBJ2-1; 10 positions agree with TRBD1. CDR1 and CDR2 from the germline V gene are SGHVS and FQNEAQ. V lost 1 base, J lost 8 bases, and 2 bases stayed unmatched. This CDR3 comprises 14 residues. For the CDR3, the DNA is TGTGCCAGCAGCTTAGGGGGGACAGGGGATGAGCAGTTCTTC. Protein sequence: CASSLGGTGDEQFF.

The gene calls are TRBV7-9 and TRBJ2-1; TRBD2 matches 10 bases. V shed 2 bases and J 9 bases; nucleotides not matched to a gene: 7. From germline, CDR1 is SEHNR and CDR2 FQNEAQ (reference sequence). The CDR3 spans 15 residues. The chain's CDR3 is CASSLSGGAVSEQFF. As DNA, the CDR3 is TGTGCCAGCAGCTTAAGCGGGGGGGCCGTAAGTGAGCAGTTCTTC.

This chain links TRBV4-1 with TRBJ1-1; D may be TRBD1 (5 bases). CDR3 length: 15 residues. CDR1 and CDR2 (germline): MGHRA, YSYEKL. With 2 bases removed from V and 2 bases from J, the gap between germline ends came to 12 bases. In nucleotides, the CDR3 is TGCGCCAGCAGCCAAATAACAGGTCTAAACACTGAAGCTTTCTTT. It is translated as CASSQITGLNTEAFF.

This rearrangement joins TRBV27 to TRBJ1-2, with a weak D call TRBD1 (6 bases). The V end was cut by 8 bases, the J end by 8 bases, with 18 bases between. CDR1 is MNHEY and CDR2 is SMNVEV in the germline V gene (reference sequence). The CDR3 is made up of 13 amino acids. CDR3 in amino acids: CASGKNEGVGYTF. The CDR3 bases are TGTGCCAGCGGCAAGAATGAGGGGGTCGGCTACACCTTC.

V and J are TRBV5-1 and TRBJ2-5, with TRBD1 matching over 12 bases. V was pared by 4 bases and J by 7 bases, with 14 bases of the junction left unmatched. This CDR3 is built from 17 residues. In germline, CDR1 is SGHRS, CDR2 YFSETQ. CDR3 sequence (DNA): TGCGCCAGCAGCCCGGGGACAGGGGGCGCGGTTGGCGGGACCCAGTACTTC. It yields the protein CASSPGTGGAVGGTQYF.

This chain uses TRBV27 with TRBJ2-7, with 8 bases matching TRBD1. The length of the CDR3 is 13 residues. The trim removed 6 bases at V and 1 base at J, leaving 2 bases unmatched. Germline loops: CDR1 MNHEY, CDR2 SMNVEV (reference sequence). The CDR3 is CASRGTGSYEQYF. CDR3 nucleotides: TGTGCCAGCAGGGGGACAGGTTCCTACGAGCAGTACTTC.

This clone has a handful of counts. The V and J genes are TRBV19 and TRBJ2-1; TRBD1 might be the D (6 bases). The V end lost 6 bases, the J end lost 9 bases, and 18 bases lay between the germline ends. The CDR3 runs to 14 residues. In germline, CDR1 is LNHDA, CDR2 SQIVND (reference sequence). The CDR3 region has the DNA TGTGCCAGTAGCCCCCAGGGGCCCGGGACTGAGCAGTTCTTC. This gives the protein CASSPQGPGTEQFF.

The chain uses TRBV7-8 and TRBJ1-1; 7 bases are a match to TRBD1. Germline trimming cut 6 bases from V and 10 bases from J; bases unmatched to any gene: 17. Germline V lookup: CDR1 SGHVS, CDR2 FQNEAQ. This CDR3 contains 15 residues. CDR3 DNA: TGTGCCAGCAGTCATAAGAGGTTAGGGGGCGCCGGAGCTTTCTTT. It is translated as CASSHKRLGGAGAFF.

The chain joins TRBV7-8 to TRBJ2-1; 8 bases align to TRBD1. Germline assignment: CDR1 SGHVS and CDR2 FQNEAQ. The junction had 10 bases not matched to a gene; V was cut back by 5 bases and J by 7 bases. This CDR3 has 15 amino acids. The CDR3 here is CASSPPGTGSNEQFF. The CDR3 bases are TGTGCCAGCAGCCCACCCGGGACAGGCAGTAATGAGCAGTTCTTC.

This rearrangement joins TRBV2 to TRBJ2-5; D may be TRBD2 (6 bases). Germline values: CDR1 SNHLY, CDR2 FYNNEI. Trimming stripped 7 bases from V and 0 bases from J, with 15 bases between. The CDR3 covers 15 residues. The CDR3 reads CASIRDFLYQETQYF. CDR3 DNA: TGTGCCAGCATCCGGGACTTCTTGTACCAAGAGACCCAGTACTTC.

The chain carries TRBV12-5 and TRBJ2-1; a possible D gene is TRBD1 (5 bases). This CDR3 comprises 17 residues. Germline V lookup: CDR1 LGHNT, CDR2 FRNRAP. V lost 2 bases and J 1 base, leaving 15 bases between the germline ends. CDR3 nucleotide sequence: TGTGCTAGTGGTTTGACGATTACAGGTCTATCCTACAATGAGCAGTTCTTC. It yields the protein CASGLTITGLSYNEQFF.